This T cell receptor (beta chain) was profiled in a study of cytomegalovirus exposure and HLA in healthy donors. As for the study in general: A later analysis reported the 95 to 150 validation repertoires used the same platform as the roughly 670 first-cohort repertoires.

Using immunoSEQ multiplex PCR, the repertoire was profiled, and TCRdb retains in-frame clones only, with some absent. Here the sample spans about 200,000 clones, approximately 82% being singletons. This clone was seen only a few times. Its antigen is unknown. Points from the study as a whole: It was reportedly the case that the classifier diagnosed cytomegalovirus status with high specificity and sensitivity. Despite most TCR sequences being rare, some public TCRs occurred in many donors.

The CDR3 runs to 13 residues. V was cut by 3 bases and J by 10 bases, with 16 bases left in between. Germline loops: CDR1 SGDLS, CDR2 YYNGEE. The chain links TRBV9 to TRBJ1-1, with D tentatively TRBD1 (5 bases). The sequenced material came from PBMCs. This receptor was obtained from a woman aged 18-30 years in good health and CMV-seronegative. CDR3 loop: CASSANPGGIAFF. CDR3 in DNA: TGTGCCAGCAGCGCAAATCCTGGGGGGATAGCTTTCTTT.